These 11 T cell receptor beta chains were all obtained from the same sample, sequenced in a study of tumor-infiltrating lymphocytes in primary liver carcinoma. Production of TCR beta cDNA used roughly 0.55 ug total RNA together with a constant-region primer. Investigators got TCR beta libraries out of three nested multiplex PCR rounds, done with slightly modified ARM-PCR. Use of TRBV1-TRBV30 forward primers with a C-beta reverse primer characterized the first two PCR rounds, which lasted about 9 cycles each. A single record per CDR3 protein comes from TCRdb applying MiXCR to the multiplex PCR reads. The table shows 180,000 or so distinct CDR3 sequences, with approximately 60% occurring only once. The source of the blood RNA was unsorted whole blood, and germline DNA was extracted as well. Sequencing was done on a sample of peripheral blood. These receptors all come from a man aged 40-55 years with primary liver carcinoma and hepatitis B virus infection.

As for this clonotype: A read error may account for a junction end that differs from germline. J is TRBJ2-3 and V is TRBV11-2, with a weak D call TRBD2 (5 bases). Germline lookup yields CDR1 SGHAT and CDR2 FQNNGV. There are 13 residues in the CDR3. CDR3 loop: CASCLAIADMQYF. CDR3 bases: TGTGCCAGCTGCTTAGCGATCGCAGATATGCAGTATTTT. The full variable domain, its missing parts supplied by reference TRBV11-2 and TRBJ2-3, is EAGVAQSPRYKIIEKRQSVAFWCNPISGHATLYWYQQILGQGPKLLIQFQNNGVVDDSQLPKDRFSAERLKGVDSTLKIQPAKLEDSAVYLCASCLAIADMQYFGPGTRLTVL.

This clonotype showed up just once. A read error may explain this, as a much larger clone is one base away. The genes are TRBV11-1 and TRBJ1-6, with 10 bases lining up with TRBD1. The trim removed 5 bases at V and 10 bases at J, leaving 8 bases unmatched. CDR3 length: 15 amino acids. CDR1 SGHAT and CDR2 FQDESV come from the germline V gene (reference sequence). CDR3 loop: CASSPTGGLKSPLHF. The CDR3 DNA sequence: TGTGCCAGCAGCCCGACAGGGGGCTTGAAATCACCCCTCCACTTT. Full variable domain (outside the CDR3, taken from reference TRBV11-1 and TRBJ1-6): EAEVAQSPRYKITEKSQAVAFWCDPISGHATLYWYRQILGQGPELLVQFQDESVVDDSQLPKDRFSAERLKGVDSTLKIQPAELGDSAMYLCASSPTGGLKSPLHFGNGTRLTVT.

Comment on this clonotype: No conserved phenylalanine or tryptophan ends this CDR3, so it is likely a read error. V is TRBV11-2 and J is TRBJ2-1; 8 nucleotides agree with TRBD2. Germline assignment: CDR1 SGHAT and CDR2 FQNNGV. V trimming: 5 bases; J trimming: 2 bases; junction bases outside the gene matches: 20. The length of the CDR3 is 20 residues. DNA of the CDR3: TGTGCCAGCAGCCTCCCGTCGACTACCGGGAGGGCCGGGACCTACAATGAGCAGTTCTTA. Amino acid sequence: CASSLPSTTGRAGTYNEQFL.

Of note for this clonotype: The CDR3 does not end in the conserved phenylalanine or tryptophan, so this is likely a read error. V and J are TRBV10-2 and TRBJ2-7; D possibly corresponds to TRBD2 (6 bases). Germline V gene data show CDR1 as WSHSY and CDR2 as SAAADI. The CDR3 has 14 residues. The ends were cut back, 2 bases at V and 3 bases at J, with 11 bases in the middle. CDR3 in DNA: TGCGCCAGCAGTGAGCTAACGACTAGCTACGAGCAGTACTTA. This sequence encodes CASSELTTSYEQYL.

The rearrangement links TRBV12-3 or TRBV12-4 to TRBJ2-1; TRBD1 or TRBD2 may be the D gene (6 bases each). Trimming took 5 bases from V and 8 from J, leaving 13 bases between them. The CDR3 totals 13 residues. This CDR3 is CASSQDYRDEQFF. Here the CDR3 DNA reads TGTGCCAGCAGTCAGGACTACAGGGATGAGCAGTTCTTC.

As to this clonotype: Since a much larger clone is just one base distant, this may be a read error. Without the conserved terminal phenylalanine or tryptophan, this CDR3 likely stems from a read error. V and J are TRBV29-1 and TRBJ2-7; 9 bases match TRBD1. The ends lost 4 bases at V and 7 bases at J; junction bases unmatched: 8. The V gene's germline CDR1 is SQVTM and CDR2 ANQGSEA. The CDR3 totals 13 residues. CDR3 region: CSVVRQGVGEQYL. The CDR3 region has the DNA TGCAGCGTTGTGCGACAGGGGGTCGGGGAGCAGTACTTA.

In the case of this clonotype: The junction differs from germline at one of its ends, possibly a read error. DNA of the CDR3: TGTGTCAGCAGCTTAGGGGAGGCCATTCAAGAGACCCAGTACTTC. Translated: CVSSLGEAIQETQYF. The chain links TRBV11-1 to TRBJ2-5; weak D call: TRBD2 (6 bases). The germline V gene encodes CDR1 SGHAT and CDR2 FQDESV (reference sequence). This CDR3 is 15 amino acids long.

This clonotype was recorded a few times. The V and J genes are TRBV29-1 and TRBJ1-1; a weak D match, TRBD1 (5 bases). CDR3 length: 13 amino acids. Germline values: CDR1 SQVTM, CDR2 ANQGSEA. V was pared by 5 bases and J by 4 bases, with 14 bases between. CDR3 sequence reads: CSVLPGAGTEAFF. CDR3 nucleotide sequence: TGCAGCGTTCTGCCCGGGGCGGGCACTGAAGCTTTCTTT.

Concerning this clonotype: It is likely a read error, because the conserved phenylalanine at the end of the CDR3 is missing. The rearrangement joins TRBV11-2 to TRBJ1-6; 9 positions match TRBD1. Germline CDR1 is SGHAT and CDR2 is FQNNGV. V shed 10 bases and J 10 bases; nucleotides not matched to a gene: 14. There are 15 residues in the CDR3. The CDR3 here is CANSPNTGGASPLHS. Here the CDR3 DNA reads TGTGCCAACAGTCCAAATACAGGGGGCGCCTCACCCCTCCACTCT.

CDR3 sequence (DNA): TGCGCCAGCAGCCAAGATCCGGCGAGCACAGATACGCAGTATTTT. Its protein is CASSQDPASTDTQYF. The rearrangement joins TRBV4-1 to TRBJ2-3; D uncertain. V was pared by 0 bases and J by 0 bases, with 7 bases between. Germline V gene data show CDR1 as MGHRA and CDR2 as YSYEKL. The CDR3 is made up of 15 amino acids.

The rearrangement links TRBV29-1 to TRBJ2-1; the match to TRBD2 covers 11 bases. The CDR3 runs 17 residues. Germline V gene data show CDR1 as SQVTM and CDR2 as ANQGSEA. V dropped 3 bases and J dropped 3; count of bases not matched to a gene: 10. The CDR3 here is CSVEVLAGGGDYNEQFF. CDR3 nucleotides: TGCAGCGTTGAGGTCCTAGCGGGAGGAGGGGACTACAATGAGCAGTTCTTC.